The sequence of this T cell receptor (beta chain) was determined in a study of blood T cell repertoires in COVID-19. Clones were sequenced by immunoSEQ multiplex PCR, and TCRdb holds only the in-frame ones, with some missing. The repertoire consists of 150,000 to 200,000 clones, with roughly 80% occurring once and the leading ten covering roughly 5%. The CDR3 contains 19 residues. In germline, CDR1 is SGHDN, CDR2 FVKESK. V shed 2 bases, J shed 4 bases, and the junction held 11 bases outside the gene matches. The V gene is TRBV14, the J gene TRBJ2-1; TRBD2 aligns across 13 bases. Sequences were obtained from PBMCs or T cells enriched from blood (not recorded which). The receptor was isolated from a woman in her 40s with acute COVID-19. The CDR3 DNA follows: TGTGCCAGCAGCCAAAGGACTAGCGGGAGTAGTCGGCTTTACAATGAGCAGTTCTTC. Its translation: CASSQRTSGSSRLYNEQFF.